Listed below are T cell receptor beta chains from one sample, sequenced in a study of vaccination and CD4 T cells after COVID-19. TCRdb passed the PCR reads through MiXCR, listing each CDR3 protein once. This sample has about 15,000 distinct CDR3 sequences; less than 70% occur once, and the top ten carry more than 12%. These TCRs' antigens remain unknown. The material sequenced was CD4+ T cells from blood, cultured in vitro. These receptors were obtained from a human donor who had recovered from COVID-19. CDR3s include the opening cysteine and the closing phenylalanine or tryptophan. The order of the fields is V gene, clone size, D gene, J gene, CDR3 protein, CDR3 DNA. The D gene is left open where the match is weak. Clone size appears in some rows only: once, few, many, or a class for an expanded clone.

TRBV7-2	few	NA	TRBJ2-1	CASSLGRNNEQFF	TGTGCCAGCAGCTTAGGCAGAAACAATGAGCAGTTCTTC
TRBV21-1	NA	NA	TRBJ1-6	CASSKLGLCNSPLHF	TGTGCCAGCAGCAAGCTGGGATTGTGTAATTCACCCCTCCACTTT
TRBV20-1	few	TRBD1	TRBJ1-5	CSASRDRREYSNQPQHF	TGCAGTGCTAGCCGGGACAGGCGAGAGTATAGCAATCAGCCCCAGCATTTT
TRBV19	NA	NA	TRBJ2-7	CASRRQGGSYEQYF	TGTGCCAGTCGGAGACAGGGAGGGTCCTACGAGCAGTACTTC
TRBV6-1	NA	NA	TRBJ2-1	CASSPHSNYNEQFF	TGTGCCAGCAGTCCCCACAGCAACTACAATGAGCAGTTCTTC
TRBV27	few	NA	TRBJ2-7	CASSSRDGVYEQYF	TGTGCCAGCAGTTCCCGGGACGGGGTCTACGAGCAGTACTTC
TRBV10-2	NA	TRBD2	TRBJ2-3	CASGPTGGRDTQYF	TGCGCCAGCGGCCCGACGGGAGGGAGAGATACGCAGTATTTT
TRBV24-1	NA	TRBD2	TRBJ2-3	CATSDLSLAGADTQYF	TGTGCCACCAGTGATTTAAGTCTAGCGGGAGCAGATACGCAGTATTTT
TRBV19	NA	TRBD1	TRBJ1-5	CASRPGPGQSHQPQHF	TGTGCCAGTAGGCCAGGACCGGGACAGTCCCATCAGCCCCAGCATTTT
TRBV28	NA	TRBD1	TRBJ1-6	CASSSTGQGWDLSHNSPLHF	TGTGCCAGCAGTTCGACGGGACAGGGTTGGGACCTTAGCCATAATTCACCCCTCCACTTT
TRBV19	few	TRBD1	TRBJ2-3	CASSIRTGRTDTQYF	TGTGCCAGTAGTATTAGGACAGGACGCACAGATACGCAGTATTTT
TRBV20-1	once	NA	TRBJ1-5	CSARAVGGYNQPQHF	TGCAGTGCTAGAGCGGTCGGGGGATACAATCAGCCCCAGCATTTT
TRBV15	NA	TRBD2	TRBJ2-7	CATSTNLAGGLYEQYF	TGTGCCACCAGCACCAATCTAGCGGGAGGGCTCTACGAGCAGTACTTC
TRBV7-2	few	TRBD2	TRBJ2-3	CASSVGTSVHTDTQYF	TGTGCCAGCAGCGTAGGGACTAGCGTACACACAGATACGCAGTATTTT